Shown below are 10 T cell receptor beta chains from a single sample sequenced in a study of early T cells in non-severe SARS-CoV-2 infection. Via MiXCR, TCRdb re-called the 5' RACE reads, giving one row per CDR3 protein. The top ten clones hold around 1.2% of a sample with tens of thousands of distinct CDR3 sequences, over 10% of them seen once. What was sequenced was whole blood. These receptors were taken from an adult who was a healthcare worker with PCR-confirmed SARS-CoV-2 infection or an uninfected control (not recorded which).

The CDR3 here is CATSRDRSNEQFF. Written as DNA, the CDR3 is TGTGCCACCAGCAGAGATCGGTCCAATGAGCAGTTCTTC. The chain recombines TRBV15 with TRBJ2-1; no firm D call. Germline CDR1 is LNHNV and CDR2 is YYDKDF (reference sequence). V lost 0 bases, J lost 6 bases, and 6 bases lay in between. The CDR3 has 13 residues.

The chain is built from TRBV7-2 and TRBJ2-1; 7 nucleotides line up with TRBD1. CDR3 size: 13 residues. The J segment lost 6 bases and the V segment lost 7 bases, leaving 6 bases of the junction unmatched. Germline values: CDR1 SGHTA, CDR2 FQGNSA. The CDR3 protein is CASIIQGSNEQFF. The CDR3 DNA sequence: TGTGCCAGCATTATACAGGGGAGCAATGAGCAGTTCTTC.

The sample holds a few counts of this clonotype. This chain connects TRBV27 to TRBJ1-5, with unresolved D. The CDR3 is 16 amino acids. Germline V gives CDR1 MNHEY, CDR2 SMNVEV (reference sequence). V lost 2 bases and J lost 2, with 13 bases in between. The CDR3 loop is CASSLGGGGGNQPQHF. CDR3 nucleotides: TGTGCCAGCAGTTTAGGAGGTGGTGGGGGCAATCAGCCCCAGCATTTT.

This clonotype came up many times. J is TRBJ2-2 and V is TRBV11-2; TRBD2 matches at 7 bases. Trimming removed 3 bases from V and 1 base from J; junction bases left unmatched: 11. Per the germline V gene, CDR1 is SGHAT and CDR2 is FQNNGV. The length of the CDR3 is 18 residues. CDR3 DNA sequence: TGTGCCAGCAGCTTGAAACACCGACTAGCTTTGAACACCGGGGAGCTGTTTTTT. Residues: CASSLKHRLALNTGELFF.

The CDR3 sequence: CASSPIQETQYF. CDR3 nucleotides: TGTGCCAGCTCACCAATCCAAGAGACCCAGTACTTC. The chain has TRBV18 and TRBJ2-5; D gene uncertain. Trimming left V 2 bases short and J 1 base short, with 2 bases between. The germline CDR1 and CDR2 sequences are KGHSH and LQKENI. This CDR3 is 12 amino acids long.

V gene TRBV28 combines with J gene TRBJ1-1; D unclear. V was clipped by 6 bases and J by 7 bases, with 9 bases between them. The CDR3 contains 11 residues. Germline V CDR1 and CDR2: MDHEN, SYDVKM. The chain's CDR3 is CASSPSHEAFF. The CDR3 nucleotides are TGTGCCAGCAGCCCCTCACATGAAGCTTTCTTT.

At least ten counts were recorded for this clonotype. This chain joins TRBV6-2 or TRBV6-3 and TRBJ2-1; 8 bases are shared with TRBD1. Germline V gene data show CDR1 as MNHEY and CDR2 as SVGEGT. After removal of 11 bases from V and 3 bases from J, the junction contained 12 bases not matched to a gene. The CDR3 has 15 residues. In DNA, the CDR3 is TGTGCCGCAGGCCCCGGACAGGGTGGCTACAATGAGCAGTTCTTC. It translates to CAAGPGQGGYNEQFF.

CDR3 sequence (DNA): TGTGCCAGCAGCTTAGGGGACAAGAACACTGAAGCTTTCTTT. Translated: CASSLGDKNTEAFF. The rearrangement links TRBV11-2 to TRBJ1-1; D may be TRBD1 (6 bases). The CDR3 spans 14 residues. Per germline, CDR1 SGHAT and CDR2 FQNNGV. Trimming took off 1 base at V and 1 base at J, with 7 bases between the two ends.

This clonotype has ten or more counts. The CDR3 loop reads CASSEAGGNQPQHF. The CDR3 bases are TGTGCCAGCAGTGAAGCAGGGGGCAATCAGCCCCAGCATTTT. This rearrangement joins TRBV6-1 to TRBJ1-5, with a tentative D call TRBD1 (5 bases). Per the germline V gene, CDR1 is MNHNS and CDR2 is SASEGT. V dropped 0 bases and J dropped 2 bases, with 5 bases sitting between them. This CDR3 region has 14 residues.

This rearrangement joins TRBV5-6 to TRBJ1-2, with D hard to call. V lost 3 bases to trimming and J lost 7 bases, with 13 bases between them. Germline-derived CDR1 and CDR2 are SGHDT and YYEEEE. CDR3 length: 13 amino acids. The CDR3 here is CASSSGLAPGYTF. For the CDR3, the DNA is TGTGCCAGCAGCTCGGGCCTCGCCCCTGGCTACACCTTC.